The 22 T cell receptor beta chains listed next were all sequenced from one sample in a study of blood T cell repertoires in COVID-19. Produced via immunoSEQ multiplex PCR; TCRdb's table is partial and in-frame only. Of under 200,000 clones in the sample, 90% were seen once. Sequencing was carried out using peripheral blood. The receptors were gathered from a man aged 50 to 60 with acute or convalescent COVID-19.

J is TRBJ1-6 and V is TRBV4-1; 7 nucleotides agree with TRBD1. Germline V gives CDR1 MGHRA, CDR2 YSYEKL. CDR3 size: 15 residues. The junction had 11 bases not matched to a gene; V was cut back by 6 bases and J by 9 bases. The CDR3 coding sequence is TGCGCCAGCAGGTCTCCGGGACAGTCGTTTTCACCCCTCCACTTT. This encodes CASRSPGQSFSPLHF.

The rearrangement links TRBV28 to TRBJ2-7; TRBD2 matches at 15 bases. There are 15 residues in the CDR3. Germline CDR1 reads MDHEN; CDR2 reads SYDVKM. J gave up 4 bases and V 8 bases, and 6 bases lay outside the gene matches. CDR3 region: CASVQGLAGGYEQYF. The CDR3 region has the DNA TGTGCCAGCGTCCAGGGACTAGCGGGAGGATACGAGCAGTACTTC.

This clone was found a few times. This chain connects TRBV11-2 to TRBJ2-7; D is perhaps TRBD1 (5 bases). Germline CDR1 SGHAT, CDR2 FQNNGV. The CDR3 length is 13 residues. V lost 2 bases and J 3 bases, leaving 8 bases between the germline ends. The CDR3 loop reads CASSLNRIYEQYF. CDR3 coding DNA: TGTGCCAGCAGCTTAAACAGGATCTACGAGCAGTACTTC.

This rearrangement joins TRBV3-1 (or the pseudogene TRBV3-2) to TRBJ1-2, with no clear D. V lost 1 base to trimming and J lost 6 bases, with 12 bases between them. CDR1 is LGHDT, CDR2 YNNKEL, per germline (reference sequence). This CDR3 is built from 14 residues. Written as DNA, the CDR3 is TGTGCCAGCAGCCAAGTGGGGAGTGGGAATGGCTACACCTTC. It encodes CASSQVGSGNGYTF.

This clone was recorded once. J is TRBJ1-1 and V is TRBV27; D may be TRBD1 (6 bases). Germline V gene data show CDR1 as MNHEY and CDR2 as SMNVEV (reference sequence). Deletions cut 5 bases from V and 1 base from J, with 14 bases between. The CDR3 is 15 residues long. The CDR3 coding sequence is TGTGCCAGCAGTACCCCTTCGGACAGGAACACTGAAGCTTTCTTT. Translation: CASSTPSDRNTEAFF.

The rearrangement joins TRBV7-2 to TRBJ2-5; TRBD1 agrees at 8 bases. The V segment lost 4 bases and the J segment 6 bases; nucleotides outside the gene matches: 7. Germline-derived CDR1 and CDR2 are SGHTA and FQGNSA. The CDR3 sequence is 14 residues long. CDR3 DNA sequence: TGTGCCAGCAGCTCGCAGGGGGCTGGGAAGACCCAGTACTTC. This translates into CASSSQGAGKTQYF. Complete variable domain (other parts from reference TRBV7-2 and TRBJ2-5): GAGVSQSPSNKVTEKGKDVELRCDPISGHTALYWYRQSLGQGLEFLIYFQGNSAPDKSGLPSDRFSAERTGGSVSTLTIQRTQQEDSAVYLCASSSQGAGKTQYFGPGTRLLVL.

V usage is TRBV6-1 and J usage is TRBJ1-2; tentative D call: TRBD1 (6 bases). Per the germline V gene, CDR1 is MNHNS and CDR2 is SASEGT. With 1 base removed from V and 7 bases from J, the gap between germline ends came to 13 bases. There are 14 residues in the CDR3. CDR3 residues: CASSEGTEGFGYTF. In DNA form, the CDR3 reads TGTGCCAGCAGTGAAGGGACAGAAGGTTTTGGCTACACCTTC.

The V gene is TRBV27, the J gene TRBJ2-4; D may be TRBD1 (5 bases). CDR1 and CDR2 from the germline V gene are MNHEY and SMNVEV (reference sequence). V dropped 3 bases and J dropped 4 bases, with 10 bases sitting between them. The CDR3 runs 14 residues. CDR3 residues: CASSFSAGKNIQYF. In DNA form, the CDR3 reads TGTGCCAGCAGTTTTTCGGCAGGGAAAAACATTCAGTACTTC.

The chain combines TRBV5-4 with TRBJ2-7, with TRBD2 as a possible D gene (6 bases). V was shortened by 2 bases and J by 3 bases, with 15 bases between the two germline ends. The CDR3 runs to 15 residues. CDR1 and CDR2 from the germline V gene are SGHNT and YYREEE (reference sequence). CDR3 nucleotides: TGTGCCAGCAGCTTAAATAGCGGAGGGGTCTACGAGCAGTACTTC. Its translation: CASSLNSGGVYEQYF.

This clone has only a few counts. The V and J genes are TRBV5-4 and TRBJ1-5; 7 nucleotides match TRBD1. Germline assignment: CDR1 SGHNT and CDR2 YYREEE (reference sequence). The V gene end was trimmed by 5 bases and the J gene end by 0 bases; junction bases not matched to a gene: 14. This CDR3 spans 18 amino acids. CDR3 region: CASRHFSIGTDSNQPQHF. The CDR3 coding sequence is TGTGCCAGCAGACATTTTTCAATAGGGACAGATAGCAATCAGCCCCAGCATTTT.

The rearrangement uses TRBV19 and TRBJ1-3; D call uncertain. This CDR3 is 15 amino acids long. With 4 bases removed from V and 0 bases from J, the gap between germline ends came to 10 bases. CDR1 LNHDA and CDR2 SQIVND come from the germline V gene (reference sequence). In DNA form, the CDR3 reads TGTGCCAGTAGTACCCAAACAAGCTCTGGAAACACCATATATTTT. Translated: CASSTQTSSGNTIYF.

V and J are TRBV4-1 and TRBJ2-1; 7 bases agree with TRBD2. The CDR3 covers 20 residues. Germline-derived CDR1 and CDR2 are MGHRA and YSYEKL. V lost 0 bases and J lost 0; bases outside the gene matches: 14. This CDR3 is CASSQDMGGGVLISYNEQFF. The CDR3 bases are TGCGCCAGCAGCCAAGATATGGGCGGGGGAGTCCTAATCTCCTACAATGAGCAGTTCTTC.

In DNA form, the CDR3 reads TGTGCCAGCAGCTCCGGGACTAGCGGAACCCAGTACTTC. This translates into CASSSGTSGTQYF. The chain links TRBV7-3 to TRBJ2-5; 11 bases fit TRBD2. Trimming at V came to 4 bases and at J to 8 bases, leaving 3 bases not matched to a gene. This CDR3 has 13 residues. CDR1 and CDR2 (germline): SGHTA, FQGTGA.

The gene calls are TRBV18 and TRBJ1-3; D may be TRBD1 (6 bases). The CDR3 is made up of 16 amino acids. Germline-derived CDR1 and CDR2 are KGHSH and LQKENI. The V end was cut by 6 bases, the J end by 0 bases, with 15 bases between. CDR3: CASSTFRTASGNTIYF. The DNA for the CDR3 is TGTGCCAGCTCCACCTTTAGGACAGCCTCTGGAAACACCATATATTTT.

This clone was detected once. The chain employs TRBV28 and TRBJ1-1, with D unclear. V was trimmed by 6 bases and J by 11 bases, leaving 13 bases between them. This CDR3 region has 11 residues. Per the germline V gene, CDR1 is MDHEN and CDR2 is SYDVKM. CDR3 DNA: TGTGCCAGCAGCTTTGCGAACTCGGCTTTCTTT. Its protein is CASSFANSAFF.

The gene calls are TRBV19 and TRBJ2-1; 8 bases map to TRBD1. J lost 0 bases, V lost 6 bases, and 13 bases had no gene match. There are 18 residues in the CDR3. Per the germline V gene, CDR1 is LNHDA and CDR2 is SQIVND (reference sequence). CDR3 DNA: TGTGCCAGTAGACCTCCCCTGGGGCAGGGGGCCTCCTACAATGAGCAGTTCTTC. Translation gives CASRPPLGQGASYNEQFF. Looking up the rest from reference TRBV19 and TRBJ2-1 gives the full variable domain: DGGITQSPKYLFRKEGQNVTLSCEQNLNHDAMYWYRQDPGQGLRLIYYSQIVNDFQKGDIAEGYSVSREKKESFPLTVTSAQKNPTAFYLCASRPPLGQGASYNEQFFGPGTRLTVL.

The rearrangement uses TRBV30 and TRBJ1-5; 11 nucleotides match TRBD1. CDR3 length equals 14 residues. CDR1 is GTSNPN and CDR2 is SVGIG in the germline V gene (reference sequence). V was clipped by 1 base and J by 11 bases; unmatched bases: 7. The CDR3 sequence: CAWSGTGGALTQHF. CDR3 nucleotide sequence: TGTGCCTGGAGTGGGACAGGGGGCGCGTTGACCCAGCATTTT.

V usage is TRBV7-2 and J usage is TRBJ1-2; TRBD1 is a possible D gene (5 bases). The V and J ends lost 1 base and 4 bases respectively, with 16 bases between them. Germline-derived CDR1 and CDR2 are SGHTA and FQGNSA. The length of the CDR3 is 16 residues. CDR3 sequence: CASSLGGSGPIYGYTF. The DNA for the CDR3 is TGTGCCAGCAGCTTAGGTGGCTCAGGGCCGATCTATGGCTACACCTTC. Full variable domain (missing parts from reference TRBV7-2 and TRBJ1-2): GAGVSQSPSNKVTEKGKDVELRCDPISGHTALYWYRQSLGQGLEFLIYFQGNSAPDKSGLPSDRFSAERTGGSVSTLTIQRTQQEDSAVYLCASSLGGSGPIYGYTFGSGTRLTVV.

This clone was seen a single time. V and J are TRBV3-1 (or the pseudogene TRBV3-2) and TRBJ2-7; a weak D match, TRBD2 (6 bases). V lost 3 bases, J lost 3 bases, and 9 bases lay in between. The germline gives CDR1 LGHDT, CDR2 YNNKEL (reference sequence). The CDR3 runs to 13 residues. CDR3: CASSHPGSYEQYF. The CDR3 DNA follows: TGTGCCAGCAGCCACCCCGGGAGCTACGAGCAGTACTTC.

The chain's CDR3 is CASGRDSVEKLFF. In nucleotides, the CDR3 is TGTGCCAGCGGACGGGATAGTGTTGAAAAACTGTTTTTT. This rearrangement joins TRBV7-9 to TRBJ1-4, with D unresolved. The length of the CDR3 is 13 residues. Trimming took 8 bases from V and 7 from J, leaving 14 bases between them. The V gene's germline CDR1 is SEHNR and CDR2 FQNEAQ (reference sequence).

The V call is TRBV11-2, the J call TRBJ2-1; 8 bases map to TRBD1. The length of the CDR3 is 15 residues. Germline CDR1 reads SGHAT; CDR2 reads FQNNGV. Germline trimming cut 5 bases from V and 2 bases from J; bases unmatched to any gene: 5. The CDR3 nucleotides are TGTGCCAGCAGCATCCTCAGGGGGCCCTACAATGAGCAGTTCTTC. Translation: CASSILRGPYNEQFF.

This clone appeared a single time. The V gene is TRBV2, the J gene TRBJ2-7; perhaps TRBD1 as D (5 bases). This CDR3 has 14 amino acids. V shed 6 bases and J shed 2 bases, with 14 bases lying between them. CDR1 SNHLY and CDR2 FYNNEI come from the germline V gene. CDR3 coding DNA: TGTGCCAGCAGCCAGGGCATTGGAACCTACGAGCAGTACGTC. Its translation is CASSQGIGTYEQYV.